The clone carrying this TCR beta chain showed up many times. These data come from a study of T-cell reconstitution after alpha-beta-depleted transplantation in children. Preparing the TCRbeta library involved the use of unique molecular identifiers. TCRdb re-analysed the PCR reads in MiXCR, keeping a single row per CDR3 protein. The sample lists about 200,000 distinct CDR3 sequences; more than 14% were seen once. Germline V gene sequence: CDR1 SGHKS, CDR2 YYEKEE (reference sequence). This CDR3 spans 12 amino acids. V was cut by 4 bases and J by 6 bases, with 10 bases left in between. The gene calls are TRBV5-5 and TRBJ1-1; the D is unclear. The clonotype originates from a human donor who donated a stem cell graft to a child with acute lymphoblastic leukemia. The material sequenced was PBMCs from the stem cell graft donor, taken from the stem cell graft. CDR3 in amino acids: CASSQDRAEAFF. In nucleotides, the CDR3 is TGTGCCAGCAGCCAGGACCGGGCTGAAGCTTTCTTT. The entire variable domain, with the rest obtained from reference TRBV5-5 and TRBJ1-1, is as follows: DAGVTQSPTHLIKTRGQQVTLRCSPISGHKSVSWYQQVLGQGPQFIFQYYEKEERGRGNFPDRFSARQFPNYSSELNVNALLLGDSALYLCASSQDRAEAFFGQGTRLTVV.